Following are 24 T cell receptor beta chains from one sample sequenced in a study of cytomegalovirus exposure and HLA in healthy donors. In the PCR, 60 Vbeta and 13 Jbeta primers were used. Assay used: immunoSEQ multiplex PCR; TCRdb lists only in-frame clones, some missing. The table lists around 200,000 clones, approximately 83% of them singletons. Sequenced material: PBMCs. The receptors shown here come from a girl aged 5 to 17 in good health and CMV-seronegative.

Note on this clone: Other DNA sequences from this sample encode an identical CDR3 as well. This rearrangement joins TRBV18 to TRBJ2-7; the D gene is possibly TRBD1 (5 bases). This CDR3 is 13 amino acids long. CDR1 is KGHSH and CDR2 is LQKENI in the germline V gene. V was clipped by 3 bases and J by 0 bases, with 6 bases between them. The CDR3 is CASSPDSSYEQYF. The CDR3 DNA is TGTGCCAGCTCACCCGACAGCTCCTACGAGCAGTACTTC.

This clone was counted once. V is TRBV28 and J is TRBJ1-5, with a weak D call TRBD1 (6 bases). The germline V and J ends were trimmed by 2 bases and 1 base, with 15 bases remaining between them. The CDR3 is 17 amino acids. Per germline, CDR1 MDHEN and CDR2 SYDVKM. CDR3 loop: CASSLDWRGGSNQPQHF. The CDR3 nucleotides read TGTGCCAGCAGTTTAGATTGGAGGGGGGGAAGCAATCAGCCCCAGCATTTT.

The J gene is TRBJ1-5, the V gene TRBV10-3, with D possibly matching TRBD1 (6 bases). The V and J ends lost 5 bases and 7 bases respectively, with 18 bases between them. Per the germline V gene, CDR1 is ENHRY and CDR2 is SYGVKD. CDR3 size: 15 residues. The CDR3 here is CAISISQGTSQPQHF. CDR3 bases: TGTGCCATCAGTATTTCCCAGGGGACGTCGCAGCCCCAGCATTTT.

The rearrangement joins TRBV28 to TRBJ1-1; tentatively, D is TRBD1 (5 bases). CDR1 is MDHEN and CDR2 is SYDVKM in the germline V gene. The CDR3 is 11 residues long. The germline V and J ends were trimmed by 6 bases and 10 bases, with 12 bases remaining between them. CDR3 sequence reads: CASSSNGAAFF. CDR3 coding DNA: TGTGCCAGCAGCTCAAATGGGGCAGCTTTCTTT.

The V call is TRBV28, the J call TRBJ2-3, with 9 bases that match TRBD1. The CDR3 consists of 16 residues. The germline gives CDR1 MDHEN, CDR2 SYDVKM. V lost 3 bases to trimming and J lost 4 bases; unmatched junction nucleotides: 8. CDR3 nucleotide sequence: TGTGCCAGCAGTTTGCGGACCGGGACAGGGCCAGATACGCAGTATTTT. Protein: CASSLRTGTGPDTQYF.

This chain uses TRBV28 with TRBJ1-5; D not resolved. Germline V gene data show CDR1 as MDHEN and CDR2 as SYDVKM. Trimming cost V 2 bases and J 4 bases, with 12 bases left between them. This CDR3 has 15 residues. CDR3 loop: CASSLITEFNQPQHF. CDR3 coding DNA: TGTGCCAGCAGTTTAATAACGGAGTTTAATCAGCCCCAGCATTTT. Full variable domain (missing parts from reference TRBV28 and TRBJ1-5): DVKVTQSSRYLVKRTGEKVFLECVQDMDHENMFWYRQDPGLGLRLIYFSYDVKMKEKGDIPEGYSVSREKKERFSLILESASTNQTSMYLCASSLITEFNQPQHFGDGTRLSIL.

The CDR3 region has the DNA TGTGCCAGCAGCTTAAGGATCCCCCGAGGTGGTGAAGGGCTAAACCTTCGTCGGGGCACTGAAGCTTTCTTT. Its translation is CASSLRIPRGGEGLNLRRGTEAFF. The chain recombines TRBV7-3 with TRBJ1-1; D ambiguous. CDR1 and CDR2 (germline): SGHTA, FQGTGA. This CDR3 is 24 amino acids long. The V and J ends lost 1 base and 4 bases respectively, with 40 bases between them.

The rearrangement uses TRBV28 and TRBJ2-2; D ambiguous. The CDR3 is 13 amino acids. Per the germline V gene, CDR1 is MDHEN and CDR2 is SYDVKM. V lost 8 bases to trimming and J lost 4 bases, with 11 bases between them. The CDR3 coding sequence is TGTGCCAGCGTGAACAGCCTCACCGGGGAGCTGTTTTTT. It is translated as CASVNSLTGELFF.

V and J are TRBV5-8 and TRBJ2-7, with TRBD2 as a possible D gene (6 bases). V was clipped by 0 bases and J by 5 bases, with 21 bases between them. CDR1 and CDR2 from the germline V gene are SGHTS and YDEGEE. The CDR3 extends over 17 amino acids. The CDR3 DNA is TGTGCCAGCAGCTTGGCGGGAGTGGCCTATAGTTTTAACGAGCAGTACTTC. This translates into CASSLAGVAYSFNEQYF.

The DNA for the CDR3 is TGTGCCAGCAGGCTAGTCTCCTACAATGAGCAGTTCTTC. As protein: CASRLVSYNEQFF. The chain has TRBV6-1 and TRBJ2-1; no clear D gene. V dropped 6 bases and J dropped 0 bases, with 6 bases sitting between them. Germline CDR1 is MNHNS and CDR2 is SASEGT. The CDR3 loop spans 13 amino acids.

V usage is TRBV29-1 and J usage is TRBJ1-1; a possible D gene is TRBD1 (6 bases). CDR3 size: 16 residues. The germline V gene encodes CDR1 SQVTM and CDR2 ANQGSEA. The CDR3 spells CGTIRRHRSVSAEAFF. The DNA of the CDR3 is TGCGGGACAATACGTAGACACCGAAGTGTTTCAGCTGAAGCTTTCTTT.

The chain has TRBV15 and TRBJ2-1, with D unclear. The CDR3 runs 12 residues. Trimming stripped 0 bases from V and 10 bases from J, with 7 bases between. Germline V gene lookup returns CDR1 LNHNV and CDR2 YYDKDF (reference sequence). The chain's CDR3 is CATSRDFSEQFF. The CDR3 DNA is TGTGCCACCAGCAGAGATTTTTCAGAGCAGTTCTTC.

The chain combines TRBV2 with TRBJ2-5; perhaps TRBD2 as D (7 bases). This CDR3 region has 13 residues. CDR1 is SNHLY, CDR2 FYNNEI, per germline. With 7 bases removed from V and 0 bases from J, the gap between germline ends came to 9 bases. DNA for the CDR3: TGTGCCAGCAACGGGGGGCACCAAGAGACCCAGTACTTC. Translation gives CASNGGHQETQYF.

This chain links TRBV9 with TRBJ2-2; 7 bases align to TRBD1. The germline V gene has CDR1 SGDLS and CDR2 YYNGEE. J was trimmed by 5 bases and V by 1 base; bases with no gene match: 11. This CDR3 has 17 amino acids. The CDR3 DNA reads as TGTGCCAGCAGCGTACCTCGGACAGGATTAAGGACCGGGGAGCTGTTTTTT. Its protein is CASSVPRTGLRTGELFF.

This clone was found once. The chain recombines TRBV7-8 with TRBJ1-2; D ambiguous. CDR3 length equals 14 residues. Trimming cost V 1 base and J 8 bases, with 14 bases left between them. Per germline, CDR1 SGHVS and CDR2 FQNEAQ. The CDR3: CASSLDTGRWGYTF. In DNA form, the CDR3 reads TGTGCCAGCAGCTTAGACACGGGGAGGTGGGGCTACACCTTC.

V is TRBV29-1 and J is TRBJ2-2, with TRBD2 matching over 10 bases. V lost 4 bases to trimming and J lost 6 bases; unmatched junction nucleotides: 14. CDR1 and CDR2 from the germline V gene are SQVTM and ANQGSEA. The CDR3 is made up of 17 amino acids. The CDR3 sequence is CSVGFSGLAGAPGELFF. In DNA, the CDR3 is TGCAGCGTTGGGTTTTCGGGGCTAGCGGGAGCCCCCGGGGAGCTGTTTTTT.

The chain links TRBV7-2 to TRBJ1-6; D uncertain. This CDR3 region has 14 residues. Germline CDR1 and CDR2: SGHTA and FQGNSA. V was shortened by 8 bases and J by 4 bases, with 12 bases between the two germline ends. The CDR3 DNA reads TGTGCCAGCCACCCCCGAGATTATAATTCACCCCTCCACTTT. Its protein is CASHPRDYNSPLHF.

The chain combines TRBV29-1 with TRBJ1-6; D not certain. CDR1 and CDR2 from the germline V gene are SQVTM and ANQGSEA. The CDR3 runs 13 residues. V gave up 4 bases and J gave up 9 bases, with 13 bases separating them. CDR3 region: CSVGGDKASPLHF. DNA of the CDR3: TGCAGCGTTGGTGGTGATAAAGCTTCACCCCTCCACTTT.

This clone was counted a few times. DNA of the CDR3: TGTGCCAGCAGCCCTTCTAACAGGGGAGACACTGAAGCTTTCTTT. Protein product: CASSPSNRGDTEAFF. The chain is built from TRBV7-6 and TRBJ1-1; TRBD1 matches at 7 bases. This CDR3 has 15 amino acids. Germline V CDR1 and CDR2: SGHVS, FNYEAQ. The V segment lost 5 bases and the J segment 3 bases; nucleotides outside the gene matches: 9.

This chain links TRBV18 with TRBJ2-7; 7 nucleotides align to TRBD1. Germline trimming cut 8 bases from V and 7 bases from J; bases unmatched to any gene: 14. The length of the CDR3 is 14 residues. Germline-derived CDR1 and CDR2 are KGHSH and LQKENI. This CDR3 reads CASQPGDRVGEQYF. The DNA for the CDR3 is TGTGCCAGCCAACCCGGTGACAGGGTGGGTGAGCAGTACTTC.

V usage is TRBV28 and J usage is TRBJ1-3, with 7 bases lining up with TRBD1. This CDR3 region has 14 residues. V lost 6 bases to trimming and J lost 3 bases; unmatched junction nucleotides: 5. Germline CDR1 MDHEN, CDR2 SYDVKM. In nucleotides, the CDR3 is TGTGCCAGCAGCCAGACAGGGCGTGGAAACACCATATATTTT. This gives the protein CASSQTGRGNTIYF. The full variable domain, rest sourced from reference TRBV28 and TRBJ1-3, is DVKVTQSSRYLVKRTGEKVFLECVQDMDHENMFWYRQDPGLGLRLIYFSYDVKMKEKGDIPEGYSVSREKKERFSLILESASTNQTSMYLCASSQTGRGNTIYFGEGSWLTVV.

The chain uses TRBV6-1 and TRBJ1-2; 8 nucleotides match TRBD1. Germline trimming cut 0 bases from V and 6 bases from J; bases unmatched to any gene: 15. CDR3 length: 18 amino acids. CDR1 is MNHNS, CDR2 SASEGT, per germline. The CDR3 sequence: CASSEARGGYRGADGYTF. CDR3 coding DNA: TGTGCCAGCAGTGAAGCGCGGGGGGGTTACAGGGGGGCTGATGGCTACACCTTC.

The chain uses TRBV5-5 and TRBJ2-3; maybe TRBD1 (5 bases). Germline lookup yields CDR1 SGHKS and CDR2 YYEKEE (reference sequence). There are 17 residues in the CDR3. The germline V and J ends were trimmed by 4 bases and 0 bases, with 18 bases remaining between them. The CDR3 here is CASSLAPQGRSTDTQYF. The CDR3 region has the DNA TGTGCCAGCAGCCTCGCCCCCCAGGGTCGGAGCACAGATACGCAGTATTTT.

The rearrangement links TRBV7-6 to TRBJ2-7; the match to TRBD1 covers 9 bases. Germline values: CDR1 SGHVS, CDR2 FNYEAQ. The CDR3 has 13 amino acids. V lost 3 bases and J lost 7; bases outside the gene matches: 4. The DNA for the CDR3 is TGTGCCAGCAGCTTGGGACAGGGAATAGAGCAGTACTTC. Translating it yields CASSLGQGIEQYF.